Listed below are T cell receptor beta chains from one sample, sequenced in a study of T cell responses to AZD1222 COVID-19 vaccine. The table came from immunoSEQ multiplex PCR; TCRdb's copy has only in-frame clones and leaves some out. The top ten clones hold roughly a quarter of a sample with 120,000 or so clones, about 89% of them seen once. Sequenced material: peripheral blood, taken on day 0 of AZD1222 vaccination. The receptor set was obtained from an adult in good health. Each CDR3 is given with its conserved first and last residue. The D gene is left open where the match is weak. Rows may omit the clone size; those that give it use once, few, many or a size class.

j_call,v_call,clone_size,d_call,cdr3_nt,cdr3_aa
TRBJ2-5,TRBV12-3/TRBV12-4,.,TRBD1,TGTGCCAGCTGGACAGGCGGCGGGGAGACCCAGTACTTC,CASWTGGGETQYF
TRBJ2-5,TRBV5-1,.,TRBD1,TGCGCCAGCAGCTTCGGACAGGGACAAGAGACCCAGTACTTC,CASSFGQGQETQYF
TRBJ1-6,TRBV6-1,.,.,TGTGCCAGCAGTGAGGTCGGAACTAATTCACCCCTCCACTTT,CASSEVGTNSPLHF
TRBJ1-1,TRBV9,.,TRBD1,TGTGCCAGCAGCGGCCAGGGGGTCATGAACACTGAAGCTTTCTTT,CASSGQGVMNTEAFF
TRBJ2-1,TRBV5-1,.,.,TGCGCCAGCACATTTGACAGGCCCTACAATGAGCAGTTCTTC,CASTFDRPYNEQFF
TRBJ2-5,TRBV29-1,.,TRBD2,TGCAGCGTTCTTCGGGGGGGCGCAGAGACCCAGTACTTC,CSVLRGGAETQYF
TRBJ2-7,TRBV3-1/TRBV3-2,.,TRBD2,TGTGCCAGCAGCCAAGGGCGGGGGGTAGAGCAGTACTTC,CASSQGRGVEQYF
TRBJ2-1,TRBV18,few,.,TGTGCCAGCTCACCACCTGGCGAGAGGAATGAGCAGTTCTTC,CASSPPGERNEQFF
TRBJ1-1,TRBV18,.,TRBD1,TGTGCCAGCTCACCACTCAATCCCGGGACAGACACTGAAGCTTTCTTT,CASSPLNPGTDTEAFF
TRBJ1-2,TRBV11-2,.,.,TGTGCCAGCAGCCCCGGGGCAGGGTTTGGTGGCTACACCTTC,CASSPGAGFGGYTF
TRBJ2-3,TRBV7-9,once,.,TGTGCCAGCAGCTTACCGTGGGCCCTGACAGATACGCAGTATTTT,CASSLPWALTDTQYF
TRBJ2-5,TRBV2,.,TRBD1,TGTGCCAGCAACGTCCGGGACAGGGGGACCCAGTACTTC,CASNVRDRGTQYF
TRBJ2-1,TRBV5-1,.,.,TGCGCCAGCAGACCTCACGGAGCGCCTACTGGGCCGGAGCAGTTCTTC,CASRPHGAPTGPEQFF
TRBJ2-5,TRBV3-1/TRBV3-2,.,.,TGTGCCAGCGGATTTCAAGAGACCCAGTACTTC,CASGFQETQYF
TRBJ2-5,TRBV28,.,TRBD2,TGTGCCAGCAGTTCAGCGCAGGCGGGGGGCAGCCAAGAGACCCAGTACTTC,CASSSAQAGGSQETQYF
TRBJ2-7,TRBV4-2,.,TRBD2,TGTGCCAGCAGCCAAGATGGGCGGGGGGCAGTAAGTTCCTACGAGCAGTACTTC,CASSQDGRGAVSSYEQYF
TRBJ2-3,TRBV18,.,.,TGTGCCAGCTCACCGTCGATGTCAGATACGCAGTATTTT,CASSPSMSDTQYF
TRBJ1-4,TRBV9,.,TRBD1,TGTGCCAGCAGCCCTCACAGGGGGCAAACTAATGAAAAACTGTTTTTT,CASSPHRGQTNEKLFF
TRBJ2-3,TRBV3-1/TRBV3-2,.,.,TGTGCCAGCAGAGGGACGTACAGCACAGATACGCAGTATTTT,CASRGTYSTDTQYF
TRBJ1-3,TRBV29-1,few,.,TGCAGCGCTGCGGGGAGTGGTGGAAACACCATATATTTT,CSAAGSGGNTIYF
TRBJ2-7,TRBV18,.,.,TGTGCCAGCTCACCAGTAGCCCCAGGTTTGCGGTACGAGCAGTACTTC,CASSPVAPGLRYEQYF
TRBJ2-7,TRBV6-2/TRBV6-3,.,TRBD1,TGTGCCAGCAGTTACTCGGACAGGGGGCCCTACGAGCAGTACTTC,CASSYSDRGPYEQYF
TRBJ2-1,TRBV14,.,TRBD1,TGTGCCAGCAGCCCCCGGACAGGGGCCTACAATGAGCAGTTCTTC,CASSPRTGAYNEQFF
TRBJ1-2,TRBV6-5,.,.,TGTGCCAGCAAGTGGCCGGGAGTTAACTATGGCTACACCTTC,CASKWPGVNYGYTF
TRBJ2-2,TRBV27,.,.,TGTGCCAGCAGCTCTGGACCTTCTTGGTCCACCGGGGAGCTGTTTTTT,CASSSGPSWSTGELFF
TRBJ1-5,TRBV6-5,.,.,TGTGCCAGCAGTTACCGGGGCGGGAGCAATCAGCCCCAGCATTTT,CASSYRGGSNQPQHF
TRBJ2-2,TRBV12-3/TRBV12-4,.,.,TGTGCCAGCAGTCGGGACACCGGGGAGCTGTTTTTT,CASSRDTGELFF
TRBJ2-5,TRBV2,.,.,TGTGCCAGCAGTGCCGGACCCTCTACAGAGACCCAGTACTTC,CASSAGPSTETQYF
TRBJ2-5,TRBV9,once,TRBD2,TGTGCCAGCAGCGGTGTAGCGGGGGGCCTTCAAGAGACCCAGTACTTC,CASSGVAGGLQETQYF
TRBJ2-1,TRBV7-3,.,TRBD1,TGTGCCAGCAGCTCAACAGGGGGCAATGAGCAGTTCTTC,CASSSTGGNEQFF
TRBJ2-2,TRBV9,.,.,TGTGCCAGCAGCGTGAACACCGGGGAGCTGTTTTTT,CASSVNTGELFF
TRBJ2-5,TRBV4-1,.,TRBD2,TGCGCCAGCAGCCTTGGGACTAGCGGACCAGAGACCCAGTACTTC,CASSLGTSGPETQYF
TRBJ2-4,TRBV7-2,.,TRBD2,TGTGCCAGCAGCTTAGCGACTAGCGGGGGGGTTCTAGCCAAAAACATTCAGTACTTC,CASSLATSGGVLAKNIQYF
TRBJ2-3,TRBV3-1/TRBV3-2,.,.,TGTGCCAGCACAGTCGGCGCAGCTCCAGATACGCAGTATTTT,CASTVGAAPDTQYF
TRBJ1-5,TRBV2,.,.,TGTGCCAGCCAAATAGGGAATTCTGGCAATCAGCCCCAGCATTTT,CASQIGNSGNQPQHF
TRBJ2-5,TRBV6-5,.,TRBD1,TGTGCCAGCAGTTATGCAGGGGGAGAGACCCAGTACTTC,CASSYAGGETQYF
TRBJ1-1,TRBV28,.,TRBD1,TGTGCCACCTCGCTACAGGGGGGCGAGAACACTGAAGCTTTCTTT,CATSLQGGENTEAFF
TRBJ1-1,TRBV7-8,.,.,TGTGCCAGCAGCTTTCCTGGTGGGGAGACTGAAGCTTTCTTT,CASSFPGGETEAFF
TRBJ1-4,TRBV28,.,.,TGTGCCAGCAGCTGGGACACCTCTAATGAAAAACTGTTTTTT,CASSWDTSNEKLFF
TRBJ2-3,TRBV2,.,.,TGTGCCAGCACCCCCCAAGGAGGCCAGGTTGATACGCAGTATTTT,CASTPQGGQVDTQYF
TRBJ1-2,TRBV4-3,once,TRBD1,TGCGCCAGCAGCCCAACAGTGACAGGGGGCAGTTATGGCTACACCTTC,CASSPTVTGGSYGYTF
TRBJ2-5,TRBV29-1,.,.,TGCAGCACGACAGCCAGCCAAGAGACCCAGTACTTC,CSTTASQETQYF
TRBJ2-1,TRBV27,once,TRBD1,TGTGCCAGCAGTAAGGGACAGGGGACCGTCAATGAGCAGTTCTTC,CASSKGQGTVNEQFF
TRBJ1-2,TRBV10-3,once,.,TGTGCCATCATGATTCGTGATGGCTACACCTTC,CAIMIRDGYTF
TRBJ2-5,TRBV2,.,.,TGTGCCAGCAGTGAGTATGGCCGGGAGACCCAGTACTTC,CASSEYGRETQYF
TRBJ2-5,TRBV28,.,.,TGTGCCAGCAGCCAATGGGAAATCGGGACCCAGTACTTC,CASSQWEIGTQYF
TRBJ2-3,TRBV7-8,.,TRBD1,TGTGCCAGCAGCCAAGGGACAGGGAATTTAGGCACAGATACGCAGTATTTT,CASSQGTGNLGTDTQYF
TRBJ1-4,TRBV6-5,.,.,TGTGCCAGCACCCTTCAAAAACTGTTTTTT,CASTLQKLFF
TRBJ1-2,TRBV19,.,TRBD1,TGTGCCAGTAGCCCAAGACAGGGGTTGCAAGGCTACACCTTC,CASSPRQGLQGYTF
TRBJ2-5,TRBV7-6,.,.,TGTGCCAGCAGCTTAGCGGGCAGCCAAGAGACCCAGTACTTC,CASSLAGSQETQYF
TRBJ2-6,TRBV7-3,.,.,TGTGCCAGCAGCTTATCAAGTTCTGGGGCCAACGTCCTGACTTTC,CASSLSSSGANVLTF
TRBJ1-5,TRBV19,.,.,TGTGCCAGTAGTATAAGGTTCGGCAGCCAATTCGAGCCCCAGCATTTT,CASSIRFGSQFEPQHF
TRBJ2-6,TRBV11-2,.,TRBD1,TGTGCCAGCAGCCACAGGGGGCTCGGGGCCAACGTCCTGACTTTC,CASSHRGLGANVLTF
TRBJ1-3,TRBV27,.,.,TGTGCCAGCAGGCAGGGTTTTAGTGGAAACACCATATATTTT,CASRQGFSGNTIYF
TRBJ1-3,TRBV6-1,.,TRBD1,TGTGCCAGCAGTGATACAGGGGCAAACACCATATATTTT,CASSDTGANTIYF
TRBJ1-5,TRBV12-5,.,.,TGTGCTAGTGGTCTATCGACATCCTCAAATCAGCCCCAGCATTTT,CASGLSTSSNQPQHF
TRBJ2-2,TRBV7-2,.,.,TGTGCCAGCAGCTTAGACCCTCTCCAGGGGTACACCGGGGAGCTGTTTTTT,CASSLDPLQGYTGELFF